This T cell receptor (beta chain) was observed in a study of cytomegalovirus exposure and HLA in healthy donors. Broader study findings: The study reported that TCR beta sequences accurately predicted HLA-A and HLA-B alleles in most subjects. The study flagged some 170 TCR beta chains as cytomegalovirus-associated.

The PCR used 60 Vbeta and 13 Jbeta primers. Generated by immunoSEQ multiplex PCR, the TCRdb table keeps only in-frame clones and is missing some. Found here are about 82,000 clones, around four fifths of them singletons; the top ten hold about 6.2%. A note on this clone: Its target is not known.

The CDR3 sequence is 13 residues long. CDR1 is KGHSH and CDR2 is LQKENI in the germline V gene. V was trimmed by 3 bases and J by 5 bases, leaving 9 bases between them. Sequenced material: PBMCs. The chain combines TRBV18 with TRBJ2-3; tentatively, D is TRBD2 (6 bases). The TCR originated in a woman aged 50 to 60 in good health and CMV-seropositive. CDR3: CASSPPGEDTQYF. CDR3 nucleotides: TGTGCCAGCTCACCGCCGGGAGAAGATACGCAGTATTTT.